The rows below give T cell receptor beta chains drawn from one sample of a study of beta chain features in type 1 diabetes. The data were produced by immunoSEQ multiplex PCR, yet TCRdb's version contains in-frame clones alone and is incomplete. Among hundreds of thousands of clones listed, over 10% were seen once. Sequencing was carried out using naive CD4+ T cells from blood. All receptors come from a man between 18 and 35 years old with type 1 diabetes. The CDR3 runs from the conserved cysteine through the conserved F or W. The D gene is left open where the match is weak. Not every row has a clone size; where given, it reads once, few, many or a size class.

V	length	D	J	size	CDR3	DNA
TRBV14	14	NA	TRBJ1-2	NA	CASSPQGLNYGYTF	TGTGCCAGCAGCCCACAAGGACTTAACTATGGCTACACCTTC
TRBV28	14	NA	TRBJ2-1	few	CASSPGGIYNEQFF	TGTGCCAGCAGTCCTGGCGGGATCTACAATGAGCAGTTCTTC
TRBV4-1	15	TRBD1	TRBJ1-1	NA	CASSPGQGADVVAFF	TGCGCCAGCAGCCCGGGACAGGGTGCGGACGTGGTTGCTTTCTTT
TRBV2	15	TRBD1	TRBJ1-1	NA	CASSSRTGANTEAFF	TGTGCCAGCAGTTCCAGGACAGGCGCAAACACTGAAGCTTTCTTT
TRBV28	11	NA	TRBJ2-5	few	CATMPQETQYF	TGTGCCACAATGCCCCAAGAGACCCAGTACTTC
TRBV6-7	13	NA	TRBJ2-5	NA	CASSSASSRTQYF	TGTGCCAGCAGTTCCGCGTCGTCCCGGACCCAGTACTTC
TRBV30	15	NA	TRBJ1-1	NA	CACIGRPSMNTEAFF	TGTGCCTGTATAGGACGGCCGTCGATGAACACTGAAGCTTTCTTT
TRBV6-5	13	NA	TRBJ2-3	once	CASSDRPTDTQYF	TGTGCCAGCAGTGACAGGCCCACAGATACGCAGTATTTT
TRBV28	13	TRBD1	TRBJ1-2	few	CASSTSGTGGYTF	TGTGCCAGCAGTACCTCCGGGACAGGTGGCTACACCTTC
TRBV7-2	14	TRBD1	TRBJ1-2	NA	CASTPGQANYGYTF	TGTGCCAGCACCCCAGGACAGGCAAACTATGGCTACACCTTC
TRBV4-1	18	NA	TRBJ1-1	NA	CASSQAQPTDSMNTEAFF	TGCGCCAGCAGCCAAGCCCAGCCGACAGACAGCATGAACACTGAAGCTTTCTTT
TRBV4-1	14	TRBD1	TRBJ1-2	few	CASSQDQGQGLVSF	TGCGCCAGCAGCCAAGATCAAGGACAGGGCCTCGTGTCCTTC
TRBV28	12	NA	TRBJ2-7	few	CASSQSSYEQYF	TGTGCCAGCAGCCAGAGCTCCTACGAGCAGTACTTC
TRBV18	12	NA	TRBJ2-7	few	CASSPYGGEQYF	TGTGCCAGCTCACCCTACGGGGGCGAGCAGTACTTC
TRBV5-4	15	NA	TRBJ1-3	NA	CASSLEGSLGNTIYF	TGTGCCAGCAGCTTGGAAGGCAGTCTAGGAAACACCATATATTTT
TRBV30	15	TRBD1	TRBJ2-1	few	CAWSVKGAGGNEQFF	TGTGCCTGGAGTGTAAAAGGGGCAGGGGGCAATGAGCAGTTCTTC
TRBV2	14	TRBD2	TRBJ2-1	once	CASTGTSVFNEQFF	TGTGCCAGCACCGGGACTAGCGTTTTCAATGAGCAGTTCTTC
TRBV7-2	19	TRBD2	TRBJ2-4	few	CASSTRGREGTPVKNIQYF	TGTGCCAGCAGCACCCGGGGCAGGGAGGGGACCCCAGTCAAAAACATTCAGTACTTC
TRBV4-1	18	TRBD2	TRBJ2-1	few	CASSFGLAGGQTYNEQFF	TGCGCCAGCAGCTTCGGACTAGCGGGGGGTCAAACCTACAATGAGCAGTTCTTC
TRBV28	14	TRBD1	TRBJ1-5	few	CASSKDRGDQPQHF	TGTGCCAGCAGCAAGGACAGGGGGGATCAGCCCCAGCATTTT
TRBV5-4	15	TRBD2	TRBJ2-1	NA	CASSLGGLALNEQFF	TGTGCCAGCAGCTTGGGGGGACTAGCCCTCAATGAGCAGTTCTTC
TRBV14	16	NA	TRBJ2-1	few	CASSQDLVGSYNEQFF	TGTGCCAGCAGCCAAGATCTTGTTGGTAGCTACAATGAGCAGTTCTTC
TRBV10-3	15	TRBD1	TRBJ2-3	NA	CAISGGTGGTDTQYF	TGTGCCATCAGTGGCGGGACAGGGGGCACAGATACGCAGTATTTT
TRBV7-3	12	NA	TRBJ2-1	NA	CASSLKSNEQFF	TGTGCCAGCAGCTTAAAGTCCAATGAGCAGTTCTTC
TRBV5-6	13	NA	TRBJ2-7	NA	CASSLDWNYEQYF	TGTGCCAGCAGCTTGGATTGGAATTACGAGCAGTACTTC
TRBV5-4	14	TRBD1	TRBJ1-6	NA	CASTQTGYNSPLHF	TGTGCCAGCACACAGACAGGGTATAATTCACCCCTCCACTTT
TRBV10-1	14	TRBD2	TRBJ2-1	NA	CASSHSGGANEQFF	TGCGCCAGCAGTCATAGCGGGGGGGCGAATGAGCAGTTCTTC
TRBV11-2	15	TRBD2	TRBJ2-7	NA	CASSQGLAGAYEQYF	TGTGCCAGCAGCCAGGGACTAGCGGGGGCTTACGAGCAGTACTTC
TRBV4-1	14	NA	TRBJ2-1	few	CASSQARGVNEQFF	TGCGCCAGCAGCCAAGCGAGAGGAGTCAATGAGCAGTTCTTC
TRBV5-4	12	NA	TRBJ2-5	NA	CAYATGQETQYF	TGTGCCTACGCTACGGGCCAAGAGACCCAGTACTTC
TRBV7-2	12	NA	TRBJ1-5	NA	CASSYPVGPPHF	TGTGCCAGCAGCTACCCAGTAGGGCCCCCGCATTTT
TRBV28	13	NA	TRBJ2-7	NA	CASSPPPLYEQYF	TGTGCCAGCAGTCCCCCTCCCCTCTACGAGCAGTACTTC
TRBV11-2	14	NA	TRBJ2-1	few	CASTLPVTYNEQFF	TGTGCCAGCACCCTGCCGGTGACCTACAATGAGCAGTTCTTC
TRBV7-2	15	NA	TRBJ2-1	few	CASSLGGDLYNEQFF	TGTGCCAGCAGCTTAGGGGGGGACCTCTACAATGAGCAGTTCTTC
TRBV9	15	NA	TRBJ2-3	few	CASSPAASDADTQYF	TGTGCCAGCAGCCCCGCGGCTAGCGATGCAGATACGCAGTATTTT
TRBV19	14	TRBD1	TRBJ2-1	few	CASSADRVQDEQFF	TGTGCCAGTAGTGCGGACAGGGTTCAGGATGAGCAGTTCTTC
TRBV4-1	16	NA	TRBJ1-3	few	CASSQTTDSSGNTIYF	TGCGCCAGCAGCCAGACGACAGATTCCTCTGGAAACACCATATATTTT
TRBV30	15	NA	TRBJ1-6	few	CAWSVPGTGGSPLHF	TGTGCCTGGAGTGTACCCGGTACTGGGGGTTCACCCCTCCACTTT
TRBV7-9	15	TRBD2	TRBJ2-3	NA	CASGLAGRISDTQYF	TGTGCAAGCGGACTAGCGGGGCGCATCTCAGATACGCAGTATTTT
TRBV7-9	13	NA	TRBJ1-2	few	CASSLTRGAGYTF	TGTGCCAGCAGCCTCACAAGGGGGGCTGGCTACACCTTC
TRBV27	14	NA	TRBJ2-1	few	CASSTRPGNNEQFF	TGTGCCAGCAGTACCCGCCCGGGGAACAATGAGCAGTTCTTC
TRBV7-9	15	NA	TRBJ2-2	NA	CASSLGGSSAGELFF	TGTGCCAGCAGTCTTGGCGGTAGCTCGGCCGGGGAGCTGTTTTTT
TRBV18	17	NA	TRBJ2-1	few	CASSPILEPYSYNEQFF	TGTGCCAGCTCACCAATTTTAGAACCTTACTCCTACAATGAGCAGTTCTTC
TRBV6-6	14	NA	TRBJ2-3	NA	CASSYSSGQDTQYF	TGTGCCAGCAGTTACTCGAGTGGGCAAGATACGCAGTATTTT
TRBV11-2	14	NA	TRBJ2-5	few	CASNRNRNQETQYF	TGTGCCAGCAACCGCAACCGTAACCAAGAGACCCAGTACTTC
TRBV30	14	TRBD2	TRBJ2-1	NA	CAWSVVLAGSEQFF	TGTGCCTGGAGTGTAGTTCTAGCGGGGTCTGAGCAGTTCTTC
TRBV7-9	16	NA	TRBJ2-3	few	CASSFRRQAFTDTQYF	TGTGCCAGCAGTTTCCGTCGACAGGCGTTTACAGATACGCAGTATTTT
TRBV5-1	14	TRBD1	TRBJ2-1	NA	CASSTGGSWNEQFF	TGCGCCAGCAGCACAGGGGGCAGCTGGAATGAGCAGTTCTTC
TRBV11-2	14	NA	TRBJ1-1	few	CASSSTGYGTEAFF	TGTGCCAGCAGCTCCACAGGGTATGGCACTGAAGCTTTCTTT
TRBV7-9	15	TRBD1	TRBJ1-2	NA	CASTPQTGTLYGYTF	TGTGCCAGCACTCCTCAGACAGGGACCCTCTATGGCTACACCTTC
TRBV7-9	13	NA	TRBJ1-1	NA	CASSLRSNTEAFF	TGTGCCAGCAGCTTACGTTCGAACACTGAAGCTTTCTTT
TRBV25-1	15	NA	TRBJ1-2	NA	CASSEYDGSRVGYTF	TGTGCCAGCAGTGAATACGACGGATCGCGCGTCGGCTACACCTTC
TRBV5-1	17	TRBD1	TRBJ2-1	once	CASSLPADRVVKNEQFF	TGCGCCAGCAGCCTCCCCGCGGACAGGGTCGTTAAGAATGAGCAGTTCTTC